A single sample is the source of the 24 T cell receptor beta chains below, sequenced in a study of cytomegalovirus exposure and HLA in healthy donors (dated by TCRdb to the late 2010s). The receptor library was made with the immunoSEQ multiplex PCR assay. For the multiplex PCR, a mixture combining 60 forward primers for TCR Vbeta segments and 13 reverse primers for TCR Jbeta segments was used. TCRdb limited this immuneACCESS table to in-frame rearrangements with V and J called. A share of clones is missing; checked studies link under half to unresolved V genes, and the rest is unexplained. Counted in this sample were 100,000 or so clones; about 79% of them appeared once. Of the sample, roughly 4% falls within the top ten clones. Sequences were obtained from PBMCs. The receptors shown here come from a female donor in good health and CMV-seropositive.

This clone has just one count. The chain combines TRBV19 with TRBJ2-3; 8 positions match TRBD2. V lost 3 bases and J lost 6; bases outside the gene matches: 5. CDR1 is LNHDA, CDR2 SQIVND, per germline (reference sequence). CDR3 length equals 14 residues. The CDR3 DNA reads TGTGCCAGTAGTATGAGCGGGAGATCTGATACGCAGTATTTT. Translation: CASSMSGRSDTQYF.

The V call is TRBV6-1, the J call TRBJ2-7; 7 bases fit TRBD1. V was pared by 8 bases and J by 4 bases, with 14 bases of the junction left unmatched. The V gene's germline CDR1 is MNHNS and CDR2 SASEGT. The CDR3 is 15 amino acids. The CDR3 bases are TGTGCCAGCGGGGGATGGGACAGAGCCTTTTACGAGCAGTACTTC. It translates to CASGGWDRAFYEQYF.

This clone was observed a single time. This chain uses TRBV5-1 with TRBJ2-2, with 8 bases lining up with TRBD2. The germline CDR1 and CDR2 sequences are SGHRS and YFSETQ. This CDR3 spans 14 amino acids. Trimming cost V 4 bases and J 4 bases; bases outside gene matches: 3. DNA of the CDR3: TGCGCCAGCAGCCCCGGGACTAGCACCGGGGAGCTGTTTTTT. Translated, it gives CASSPGTSTGELFF.

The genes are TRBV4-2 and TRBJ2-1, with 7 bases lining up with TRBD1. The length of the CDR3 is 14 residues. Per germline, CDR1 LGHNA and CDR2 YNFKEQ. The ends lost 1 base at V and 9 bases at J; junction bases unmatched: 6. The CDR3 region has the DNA TGTGCCAGCAGCCAAGGGCTGGGACAGCGTGAGCAGTTCTTC. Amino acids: CASSQGLGQREQFF.

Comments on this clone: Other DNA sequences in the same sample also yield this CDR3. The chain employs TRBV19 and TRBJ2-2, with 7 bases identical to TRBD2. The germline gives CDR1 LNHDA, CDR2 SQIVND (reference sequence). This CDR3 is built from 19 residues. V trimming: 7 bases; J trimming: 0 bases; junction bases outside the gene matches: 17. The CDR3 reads CASTTYGISGGANTGELFF. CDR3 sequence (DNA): TGTGCCAGTACTACTTATGGAATTTCGGGGGGTGCGAACACCGGGGAGCTGTTTTTT.

CDR3 sequence reads: CATTLRGQGIHEQYF. The DNA for the CDR3 is TGTGCCACCACTCTCCGAGGACAGGGGATCCACGAGCAGTACTTC. This chain connects TRBV27 to TRBJ2-7, with 9 bases lining up with TRBD1. Per germline, CDR1 MNHEY and CDR2 SMNVEV (reference sequence). The CDR3 totals 15 residues. The V gene end was trimmed by 10 bases and the J gene end by 5 bases; junction bases not matched to a gene: 15.

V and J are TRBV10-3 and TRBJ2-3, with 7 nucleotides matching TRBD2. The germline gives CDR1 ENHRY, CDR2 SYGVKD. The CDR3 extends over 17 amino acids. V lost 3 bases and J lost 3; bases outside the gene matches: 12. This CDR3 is CAISEGGGPSGTDTQYF. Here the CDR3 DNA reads TGTGCCATCAGTGAAGGCGGGGGTCCCTCTGGGACAGATACGCAGTATTTT.

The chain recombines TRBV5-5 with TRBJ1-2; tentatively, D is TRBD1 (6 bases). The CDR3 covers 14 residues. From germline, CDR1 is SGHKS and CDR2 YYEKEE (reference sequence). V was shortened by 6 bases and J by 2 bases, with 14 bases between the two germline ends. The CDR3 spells CASTPDRRNYGYTF. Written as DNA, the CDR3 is TGTGCCAGCACCCCTGACAGGAGGAACTATGGCTACACCTTC.

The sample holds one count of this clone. The chain's CDR3 is CASSPGGAGSSPLHF. The DNA of the CDR3 is TGTGCCAGCTCCCCCGGCGGGGCTGGGAGTTCACCCCTCCACTTT. The chain is built from TRBV18 and TRBJ1-6, with D perhaps TRBD1 (5 bases). V was cut by 6 bases and J by 9 bases, with 18 bases left in between. The germline CDR1 and CDR2 sequences are KGHSH and LQKENI. The CDR3 has 15 residues. Full variable domain (remainder filled in from reference TRBV18 and TRBJ1-6): NAGVMQNPRHLVRRRGQEARLRCSPMKGHSHVYWYRQLPEEGLKFMVYLQKENIIDESGMPKERFSAEFPKEGPSILRIQQVVRGDSAAYFCASSPGGAGSSPLHFGNGTRLTVT.

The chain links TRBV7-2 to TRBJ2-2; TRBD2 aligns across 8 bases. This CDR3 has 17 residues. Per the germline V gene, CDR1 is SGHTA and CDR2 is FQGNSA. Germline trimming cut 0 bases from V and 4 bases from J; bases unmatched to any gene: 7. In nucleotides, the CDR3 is TGTGCCAGCAGCTTAGCAAGTCGGGGGGGCAGCACCGGGGAGCTGTTTTTT. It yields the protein CASSLASRGGSTGELFF.

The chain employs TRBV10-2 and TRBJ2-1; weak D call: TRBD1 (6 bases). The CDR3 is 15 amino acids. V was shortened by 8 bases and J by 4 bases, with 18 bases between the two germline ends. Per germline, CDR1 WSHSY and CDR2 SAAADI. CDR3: CASLNLGQIYNEQFF. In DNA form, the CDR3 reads TGCGCCAGCTTGAACCTCGGACAGATATACAATGAGCAGTTCTTC.

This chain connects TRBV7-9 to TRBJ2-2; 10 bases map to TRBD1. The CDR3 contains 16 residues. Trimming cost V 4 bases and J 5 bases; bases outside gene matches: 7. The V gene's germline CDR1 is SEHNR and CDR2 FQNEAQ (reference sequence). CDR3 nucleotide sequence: TGTGCCAGCAGCTGGGGACAGGGGTTTTCTACCGGGGAGCTGTTTTTT. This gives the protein CASSWGQGFSTGELFF.

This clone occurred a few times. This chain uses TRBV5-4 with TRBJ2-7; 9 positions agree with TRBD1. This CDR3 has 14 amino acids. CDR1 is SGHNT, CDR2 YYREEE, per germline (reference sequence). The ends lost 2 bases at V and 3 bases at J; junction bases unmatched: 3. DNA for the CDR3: TGTGCCAGCAGCTTTGGACAGGGGAACTACGAGCAGTACTTC. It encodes CASSFGQGNYEQYF.

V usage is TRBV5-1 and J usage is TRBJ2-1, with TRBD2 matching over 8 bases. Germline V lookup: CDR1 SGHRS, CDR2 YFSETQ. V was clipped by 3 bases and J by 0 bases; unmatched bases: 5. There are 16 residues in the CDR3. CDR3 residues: CASSSVAGSSYNEQFF. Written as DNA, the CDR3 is TGCGCCAGCAGCTCCGTAGCGGGAAGCTCCTACAATGAGCAGTTCTTC.

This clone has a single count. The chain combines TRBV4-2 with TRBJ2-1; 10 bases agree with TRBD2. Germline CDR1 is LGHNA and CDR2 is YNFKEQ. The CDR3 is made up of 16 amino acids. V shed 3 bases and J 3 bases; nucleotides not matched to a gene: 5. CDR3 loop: CASSQAGTSDYNEQFF. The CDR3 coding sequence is TGTGCCAGCAGCCAGGCCGGGACTAGCGACTACAATGAGCAGTTCTTC.

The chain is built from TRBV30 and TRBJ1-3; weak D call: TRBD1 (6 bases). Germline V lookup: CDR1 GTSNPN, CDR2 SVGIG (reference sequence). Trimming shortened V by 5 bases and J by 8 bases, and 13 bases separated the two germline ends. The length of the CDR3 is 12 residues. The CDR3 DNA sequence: TGTGCCTGGGCAGGGGAATTGGACACCATATATTTT. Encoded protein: CAWAGELDTIYF.

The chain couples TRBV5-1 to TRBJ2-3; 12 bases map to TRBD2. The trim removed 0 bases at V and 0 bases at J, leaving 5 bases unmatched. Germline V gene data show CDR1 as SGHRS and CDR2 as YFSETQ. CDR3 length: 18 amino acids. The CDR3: CASSLGLAGAPSTDTQYF. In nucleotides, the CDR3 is TGCGCCAGCAGCTTGGGACTAGCGGGGGCCCCGAGCACAGATACGCAGTATTTT. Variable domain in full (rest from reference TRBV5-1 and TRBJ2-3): KAGVTQTPRYLIKTRGQQVTLSCSPISGHRSVSWYQQTPGQGLQFLFEYFSETQRNKGNFPGRFSGRQFSNSRSEMNVSTLELGDSALYLCASSLGLAGAPSTDTQYFGPGTRLTVL.

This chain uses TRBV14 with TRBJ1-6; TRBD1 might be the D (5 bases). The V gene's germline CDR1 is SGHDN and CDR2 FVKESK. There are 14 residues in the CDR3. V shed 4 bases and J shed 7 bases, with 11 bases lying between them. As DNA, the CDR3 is TGTGCCAGCAGCCGGGACTTCGGAAATTCACCCCTCCACTTT. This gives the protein CASSRDFGNSPLHF. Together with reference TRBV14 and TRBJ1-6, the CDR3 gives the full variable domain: EAGVTQFPSHSVIEKGQTVTLRCDPISGHDNLYWYRRVMGKEIKFLLHFVKESKQDESGMPNNRFLAERTGGTYSTLKVQPAELEDSGVYFCASSRDFGNSPLHFGNGTRLTVT.

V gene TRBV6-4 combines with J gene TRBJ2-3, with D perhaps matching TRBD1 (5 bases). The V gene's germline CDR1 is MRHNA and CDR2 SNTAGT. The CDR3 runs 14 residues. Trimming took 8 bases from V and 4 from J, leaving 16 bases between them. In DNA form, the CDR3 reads TGTGCCAGCCAGGGCCAGCCAGGAGCAGATACGCAGTATTTT. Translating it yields CASQGQPGADTQYF.

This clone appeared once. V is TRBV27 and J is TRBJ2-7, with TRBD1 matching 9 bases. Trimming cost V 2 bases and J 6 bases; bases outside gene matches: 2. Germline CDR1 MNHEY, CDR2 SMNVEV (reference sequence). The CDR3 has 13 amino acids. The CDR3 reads CASSLGGQGEQYF. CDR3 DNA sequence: TGTGCCAGCAGTTTAGGGGGACAGGGCGAGCAGTACTTC.

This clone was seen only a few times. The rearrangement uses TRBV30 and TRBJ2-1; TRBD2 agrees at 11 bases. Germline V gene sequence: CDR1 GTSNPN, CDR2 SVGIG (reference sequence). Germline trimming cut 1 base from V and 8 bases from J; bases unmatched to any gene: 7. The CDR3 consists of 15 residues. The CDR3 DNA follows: TGTGCCTGGAGTGCTACTAGCGGGAGTTACGATGAGCAGTTCTTC. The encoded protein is CAWSATSGSYDEQFF.

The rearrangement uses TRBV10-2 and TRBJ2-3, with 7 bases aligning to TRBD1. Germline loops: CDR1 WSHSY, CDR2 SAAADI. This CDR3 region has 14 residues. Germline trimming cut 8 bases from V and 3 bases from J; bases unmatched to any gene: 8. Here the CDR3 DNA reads TGCGCCAGCGGTTTGACAGGGCGGACAGATACGCAGTATTTT. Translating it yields CASGLTGRTDTQYF.

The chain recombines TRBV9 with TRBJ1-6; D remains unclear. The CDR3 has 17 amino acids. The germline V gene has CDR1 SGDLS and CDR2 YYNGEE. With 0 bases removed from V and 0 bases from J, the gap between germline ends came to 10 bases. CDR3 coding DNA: TGTGCCAGCAGCGTAGCTAGCAGTGGCTCCTATAATTCACCCCTCCACTTT. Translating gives CASSVASSGSYNSPLHF.

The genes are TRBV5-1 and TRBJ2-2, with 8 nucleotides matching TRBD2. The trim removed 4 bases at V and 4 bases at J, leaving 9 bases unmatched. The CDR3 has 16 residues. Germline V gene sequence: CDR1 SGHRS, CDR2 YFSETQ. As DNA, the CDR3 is TGCGCCAGCAGCCTGGACGGGGGGGCCAGCACCGGGGAGCTGTTTTTT. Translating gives CASSLDGGASTGELFF.